This T cell receptor (beta chain) is drawn from a study of metastatic and nonmetastatic thyroid tumors. Study-level findings and limits: According to reports, the diversity of TCR beta was significantly higher in malignant thyroid tumors than in benign nodules, and this held in both blood and tumor samples.

Authors' data handling: For papillary thyroid cancer, a distant-metastasis classifier was constructed from CDR3 differences observed across clinicopathological groups. TCRdb reprocessed the PCR reads via MiXCR. These V and J calls rely on TCRdb rather than the paper's analysis. The sample holds about 92,000 clones, under 15% seen once. In this sample, this clone turned up many times. What it binds is not known. CDR3 length: 15 residues. Germline CDR1 reads MNHNS; CDR2 reads SASEGT. V lost 6 bases, J lost 7 bases, and 6 bases stayed unmatched. All patients were treatment-naive before thyroid surgery. The receptor comes from a female donor with papillary thyroid cancer or a benign thyroid nodule (not recorded which). Some clones in this sample may be carry-over from other donors' samples. The rearrangement links TRBV6-1 to TRBJ2-1; 13 bases line up with TRBD2. Sequences were obtained from blood. The CDR3 reads CASRQGLAGRNEQFF. The CDR3 coding sequence is TGTGCCAGCAGACAGGGACTAGCGGGGAGGAATGAGCAGTTCTTC.